The 23 T cell receptor beta chains given below trace back to one sample, sequenced in a study of T cells expressing NK-cell markers. TCRdb re-called the 5' RACE reads; one entry per CDR3 protein, DNA not given. The sample totals 200,000 to 300,000 distinct CDR3 sequences. The sequenced sample consisted of blood T cells: a sorted CD56 or NKG2C T cell subset, CD4+ or CD8+ T cells, or bulk PBMC T cells (not recorded which). The origin of the receptors is a woman aged 18 to 75 in good health.

V is TRBV18 and J is TRBJ2-1; the TCRdb D gene call, TRBD1, has no DNA to confirm it. This CDR3 contains 15 residues. Germline V gene sequence: CDR1 KGHSH, CDR2 LQKENI. The CDR3 here is CASSPGEGFYNEQFF.

This rearrangement joins TRBV29-1 to TRBJ2-1; TCRdb's D gene call, TRBD2, goes unchecked for lack of DNA. CDR1 and CDR2 from the germline V gene are SQVTM and ANQGSEA. The CDR3 covers 11 residues. This CDR3 is CTSSRYNEQFF.

V usage is TRBV29-1 and J usage is TRBJ2-3; absent DNA, TCRdb's TRBD1 call cannot be checked. This CDR3 has 13 residues. Per germline, CDR1 SQVTM and CDR2 ANQGSEA. Here the CDR3 reads CSVLPGGADTQYF.

This chain links TRBV4-1 with TRBJ2-3; TCRdb returns TRBD1, unconfirmable since there is no DNA. The CDR3 runs to 18 residues. Germline CDR1 MGHRA, CDR2 YSYEKL. CDR3 sequence: CASSQSGQGSQYTDTQYF.

The chain combines TRBV1 with TRBJ2-1; TCRdb outputs TRBD2, but without DNA this stays unchecked. TRBV1 is described as a pseudogene. The CDR3 contains 16 residues. CDR3 loop: CTSSQDVGLEVHEQFF.

J is TRBJ2-5 and V is TRBV6-2 or TRBV6-3; TCRdb reports TRBD1, a call that lacks DNA to check it against. Germline-derived CDR1 and CDR2 are MNHEY and SVGEGT. The CDR3 is 15 residues long. CDR3 sequence reads: CTSSFQGVERVAQYF.

The J gene is TRBJ2-6, the V gene TRBV12-3 or TRBV12-4. This CDR3 is built from 15 residues. The CDR3 loop is CASSIRVSGANVLTF.

CDR3 region: CASSQGINTEAFF. The chain uses TRBV3-1 and TRBJ1-1. The germline V gene encodes CDR1 LGHDT and CDR2 YNNKEL (reference sequence). The CDR3 runs to 13 residues.

The rearrangement uses TRBV7-2 and TRBJ1-6. Germline values: CDR1 SGHTA, CDR2 FQGNSA. This CDR3 region has 16 residues. The CDR3 loop reads CASSLRTSSYNSPLHF.

V is TRBV2 and J is TRBJ2-4; lacking DNA, the TRBD1 call made by TCRdb goes unchecked. This CDR3 is 15 amino acids long. Germline values: CDR1 SNHLY, CDR2 FYNNEI. The CDR3 here is CASSDDRLAKNIQYF.

V usage is TRBV4-3 and J usage is TRBJ1-6. CDR1 LGHNA and CDR2 YSLEER come from the germline V gene. The length of the CDR3 is 16 residues. CDR3 residues: CASSQEPSSYNSPLHF.

This chain joins TRBV12-3 or TRBV12-4 and TRBJ2-1; the D call from TCRdb, TRBD2, cannot be confirmed without DNA. The CDR3 length is 16 residues. The CDR3 protein is CASSPHLAAFYNEQFF.

V is TRBV6-1 and J is TRBJ2-5; TCRdb indicates TRBD1, and absent DNA this call remains unverified. Germline assignment: CDR1 MNHNS and CDR2 SASEGT. This CDR3 spans 13 amino acids. The CDR3 region is CATQRAPSETQYF.

This chain uses TRBV29-1 with TRBJ2-7; the TCRdb call, TRBD1, lacks DNA for checking. This CDR3 contains 16 residues. Germline assignment: CDR1 SQVTM and CDR2 ANQGSEA. CDR3 region: CSVAIAPWTATYEQYF.

The chain's CDR3 is CASSYQRDTDTQYF. The J gene is TRBJ2-3, the V gene TRBV6-5. Germline V CDR1 and CDR2: MNHEY, SVGAGI. The CDR3 runs 14 residues.

The chain links TRBV7-2 to TRBJ2-1. The CDR3 has 12 residues. CDR1 is SGHTA and CDR2 is FQGNSA in the germline V gene. CDR3: CASSASVSEQFF.

V is TRBV9 and J is TRBJ2-7; TCRdb returns TRBD2, unconfirmable since there is no DNA. The CDR3 is made up of 16 amino acids. Germline V gene lookup returns CDR1 SGDLS and CDR2 YYNGEE. The CDR3 is CASSVRLAGGIGEQYF.

CDR3 amino acids: CASSQSRDSSDTQYF. J is TRBJ2-3 and V is TRBV4-3; TCRdb's D gene call, TRBD1, goes unchecked for lack of DNA. Germline lookup yields CDR1 LGHNA and CDR2 YSLEER. The CDR3 consists of 15 residues.

CDR3 region: CASSADSSYEGTIYF. V usage is TRBV11-2 and J usage is TRBJ1-3; no DNA is available, so the TRBD1 call from TCRdb remains unchecked. The CDR3 extends over 15 amino acids. CDR1 and CDR2 from the germline V gene are SGHAT and FQNNGV.

The chain is built from TRBV20-1 and TRBJ2-5; TCRdb reports TRBD2, a call that lacks DNA to check it against. The CDR3 sequence is 14 residues long. From germline, CDR1 is DFQATT and CDR2 SNEGSKA (reference sequence). The CDR3 spells CSAKDGTPLETQYF.

The rearrangement joins TRBV5-1 to TRBJ1-5; TCRdb gives TRBD1 as the D gene, but with no DNA this cannot be confirmed. Germline CDR1 and CDR2: SGHRS and YFSETQ. The CDR3 has 14 amino acids. The CDR3 reads CASSWGTQGEPQHF.

The chain is built from TRBV12-3 or TRBV12-4 and TRBJ1-1; lacking DNA, the TRBD1 call made by TCRdb goes unchecked. The length of the CDR3 is 14 residues. The CDR3: CASSSTAKGTEAFF.

The genes are TRBV20-1 and TRBJ2-1; absent DNA, TCRdb's TRBD2 call cannot be checked. Germline V CDR1 and CDR2: DFQATT, SNEGSKA (reference sequence). The CDR3 runs 14 residues. The CDR3 protein is CSAPTSGKYNEQFF.